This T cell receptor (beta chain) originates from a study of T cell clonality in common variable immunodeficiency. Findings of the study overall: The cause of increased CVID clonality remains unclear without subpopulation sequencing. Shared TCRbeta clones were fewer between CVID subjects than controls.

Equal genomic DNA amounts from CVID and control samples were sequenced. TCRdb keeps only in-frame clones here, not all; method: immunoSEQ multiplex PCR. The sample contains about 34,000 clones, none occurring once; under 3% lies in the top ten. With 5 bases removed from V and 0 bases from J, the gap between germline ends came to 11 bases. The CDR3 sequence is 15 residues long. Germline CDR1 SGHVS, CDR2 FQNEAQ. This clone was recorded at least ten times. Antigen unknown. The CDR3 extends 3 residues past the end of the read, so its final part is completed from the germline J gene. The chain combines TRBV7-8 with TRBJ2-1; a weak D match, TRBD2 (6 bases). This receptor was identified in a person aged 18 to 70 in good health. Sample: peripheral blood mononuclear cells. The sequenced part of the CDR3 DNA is TGTGCCAGCAGCGAGCGGGTTAGCTCCTACAATGAG. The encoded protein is CASSERVSSYNE. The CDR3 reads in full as CASSERVSSYNEQFF.